This TCR beta chain emerged from a study of identical twins. Regarding the study as a whole: An excess of low generation probability was shown by twin-shared out-of-frame alpha sequences. For cord blood, abundant beta clonotypes had fewer insertions, unlike memory repertoires, which showed none. Without tracking the same donors, conclusions rested on cross-sectional statistical analysis.

TCRdb redid the calling of the 5' RACE reads with MiXCR, one entry per CDR3 protein. The sample shows fewer than 550,000 distinct CDR3 sequences, around 15% of them seen only once. Worth noting for this clonotype: As yet, its antigen is unknown.

These same records also appear under a second study, on yellow fever vaccine responses in identical twins.

The source material was CD4+ T cells sorted from blood. The TCR sequence derives from a woman younger than 35 in good health.

CDR3 amino acids: CSASGTGPYSNQPQHF. CDR3 nucleotides: TGCAGTGCTAGCGGGACAGGGCCTTATAGCAATCAGCCCCAGCATTTT. V is TRBV20-1 and J is TRBJ1-5; TRBD1 agrees at 9 bases. CDR3 size: 16 residues. Germline assignment: CDR1 DFQATT and CDR2 SNEGSKA (reference sequence). The J segment lost 0 bases and the V segment lost 3 bases, leaving 6 bases of the junction unmatched.